This passage covers 9 T cell receptor beta chains from one sample sequenced in a study of blood T cell repertoires in COVID-19. Libraries were prepared by immunoSEQ multiplex PCR; TCRdb keeps only in-frame clonotypes and omits some of them. The table includes under 450,000 clones, around 91% detected once. Sequencing was done on a sample of peripheral blood. These receptors came from a woman aged 40 to 50 with COVID-19, enrolled during active disease.

The J gene is TRBJ2-5, the V gene TRBV7-8, with TRBD2 identical over 9 bases. V trimming: 1 base; J trimming: 2 bases; junction bases outside the gene matches: 8. CDR3 length: 17 residues. Germline CDR1 reads SGHVS; CDR2 reads FQNEAQ. Here the CDR3 DNA reads TGTGCCAGCAGCTTAGTCGCGGCTAGCGGGAATCAAGAGACCCAGTACTTC. Translating gives CASSLVAASGNQETQYF.

The chain combines TRBV5-1 with TRBJ2-7; D call uncertain. This CDR3 has 15 residues. Per germline, CDR1 SGHRS and CDR2 YFSETQ. The V end lost 5 bases, the J end lost 1 base, and 16 bases lay between the germline ends. CDR3 coding DNA: TGCGCCAGCAGAAGCGCAAGCGCGGCTTCCTACGAGCAGTACTTC. Encoded protein: CASRSASAASYEQYF.

The V gene is TRBV28, the J gene TRBJ1-5; 11 bases fit TRBD1. CDR1 and CDR2 from the germline V gene are MDHEN and SYDVKM. The junction had 9 bases not matched to a gene; V was cut back by 5 bases and J by 0 bases. CDR3 length: 18 amino acids. The DNA for the CDR3 is TGTGCCAGCAGTGGGACAGGGGGAAATGGGTTTAGCAATCAGCCCCAGCATTTT. This codes for CASSGTGGNGFSNQPQHF.

The CDR3 is CASDRDGEKLFF. In DNA form, the CDR3 reads TGTGCCAGCGACAGGGATGGGGAAAAACTGTTTTTT. The chain links TRBV2 to TRBJ1-4; 7 bases are a match to TRBD1. In germline, CDR1 is SNHLY, CDR2 FYNNEI. The CDR3 sequence is 12 residues long. V lost 8 bases, J lost 8 bases, and 5 bases stayed unmatched.

The genes are TRBV7-9 and TRBJ1-5, with 10 bases matching TRBD1. The CDR3 covers 15 residues. The V and J ends lost 5 bases and 1 base, in that order; junction bases with no gene match: 2. Germline assignment: CDR1 SEHNR and CDR2 FQNEAQ (reference sequence). In DNA form, the CDR3 reads TGTGCCAGCAGCCTGACAGGGGGCAGCAATCAGCCCCAGCATTTT. Encoded protein: CASSLTGGSNQPQHF.

The gene calls are TRBV3-1 (or the pseudogene TRBV3-2) and TRBJ2-7, with D perhaps matching TRBD1 (6 bases). Trimming pared 2 bases from V and 2 bases from J, leaving 13 bases between. The germline V gene has CDR1 LGHDT and CDR2 YNNKEL (reference sequence). CDR3 length: 15 residues. In nucleotides, the CDR3 is TGTGCCAGCAGCCAAACCCGGGACATCGCCTACGAGCAGTACTTC. It is translated as CASSQTRDIAYEQYF.

This clone was detected a few times. This chain connects TRBV28 to TRBJ1-5; D possibly corresponds to TRBD1 (5 bases). CDR3 length equals 13 residues. Germline loops: CDR1 MDHEN, CDR2 SYDVKM. V lost 6 bases and J 4 bases, leaving 10 bases between the germline ends. CDR3 nucleotides: TGTGCCAGCAGGTCTACAGGAAATCAGCCCCAGCATTTT. It encodes CASRSTGNQPQHF.

The chain couples TRBV27 to TRBJ1-2; 7 bases align to TRBD1. The CDR3 is 15 residues long. CDR1 is MNHEY, CDR2 SMNVEV, per germline (reference sequence). V shed 4 bases, J shed 4 bases, and the junction held 9 bases outside the gene matches. The CDR3 DNA follows: TGTGCCAGCAGTTCGAGACAGGGAGCCTTCTATGGCTACACCTTC. This codes for CASSSRQGAFYGYTF.

The rearrangement links TRBV3-1 (or the pseudogene TRBV3-2) to TRBJ2-2, with TRBD2 identical over 13 bases. Looked up from germline, CDR1 is LGHDT and CDR2 is YNNKEL (reference sequence). This CDR3 is 18 amino acids long. Trimming took 4 bases from V and 3 from J; bases not matched to a gene: 8. The CDR3 spells CASSPGLAGYTDTGELFF. The CDR3 DNA sequence: TGTGCCAGCAGCCCGGGACTAGCGGGGTATACGGACACCGGGGAGCTGTTTTTT.